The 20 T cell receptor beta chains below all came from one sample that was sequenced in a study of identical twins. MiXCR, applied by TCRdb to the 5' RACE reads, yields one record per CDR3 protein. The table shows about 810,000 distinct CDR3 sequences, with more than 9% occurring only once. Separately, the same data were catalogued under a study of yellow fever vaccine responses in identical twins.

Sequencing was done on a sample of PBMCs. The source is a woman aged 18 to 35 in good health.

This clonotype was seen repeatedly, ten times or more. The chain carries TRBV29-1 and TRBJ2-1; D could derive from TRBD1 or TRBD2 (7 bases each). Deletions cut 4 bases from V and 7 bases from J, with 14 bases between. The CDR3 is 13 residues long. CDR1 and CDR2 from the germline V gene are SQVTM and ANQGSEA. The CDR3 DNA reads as TGCAGCGTTGGGGGAGGGACAGAGAATGAGCAGTTCTTC. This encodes CSVGGGTENEQFF.

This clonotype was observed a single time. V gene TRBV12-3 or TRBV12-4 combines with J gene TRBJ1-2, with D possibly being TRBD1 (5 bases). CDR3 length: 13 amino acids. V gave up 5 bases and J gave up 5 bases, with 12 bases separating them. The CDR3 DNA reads TGTGCCAGCAGTACAGACGGGACGTATGGCTACACCTTC. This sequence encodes CASSTDGTYGYTF.

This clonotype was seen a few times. This CDR3 reads CASSYLASGNNEQFF. The CDR3 DNA reads as TGTGCCAGCAGCTATCTGGCTAGCGGGAACAATGAGCAGTTCTTC. The V and J genes are TRBV7-3 and TRBJ2-1, with TRBD2 identical over 9 bases. The CDR3 has 15 amino acids. The V gene end was trimmed by 4 bases and the J gene end by 5 bases; junction bases not matched to a gene: 6. Per germline, CDR1 SGHTA and CDR2 FQGTGA.

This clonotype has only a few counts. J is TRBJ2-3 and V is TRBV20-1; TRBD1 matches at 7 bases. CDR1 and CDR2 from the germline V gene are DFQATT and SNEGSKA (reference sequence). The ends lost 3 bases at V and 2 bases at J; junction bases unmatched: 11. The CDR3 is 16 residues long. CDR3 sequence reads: CSARRRLDRVTDTQYF. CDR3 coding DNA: TGCAGTGCTAGGCGCAGACTTGACAGGGTCACAGATACGCAGTATTTT.

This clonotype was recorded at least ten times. DNA of the CDR3: TGTGCCACCAGTGATTCTTTGGGAGATACGCAGTATTTT. As protein: CATSDSLGDTQYF. V and J are TRBV24-1 and TRBJ2-3; D is undetermined. V lost 2 bases to trimming and J lost 5 bases, with 7 bases between them. Germline CDR1 and CDR2: KGHDR and SFDVKD. This CDR3 region has 13 residues.

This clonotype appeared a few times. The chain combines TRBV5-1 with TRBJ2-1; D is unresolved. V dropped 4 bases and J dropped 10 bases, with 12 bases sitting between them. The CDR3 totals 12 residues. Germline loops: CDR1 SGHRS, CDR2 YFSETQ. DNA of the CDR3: TGCGCCAGCAGCGCCCGTTCGAAGGAGCAGTTCTTC. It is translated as CASSARSKEQFF. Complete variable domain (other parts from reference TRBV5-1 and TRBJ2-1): KAGVTQTPRYLIKTRGQQVTLSCSPISGHRSVSWYQQTPGQGLQFLFEYFSETQRNKGNFPGRFSGRQFSNSRSEMNVSTLELGDSALYLCASSARSKEQFFGPGTRLTVL.

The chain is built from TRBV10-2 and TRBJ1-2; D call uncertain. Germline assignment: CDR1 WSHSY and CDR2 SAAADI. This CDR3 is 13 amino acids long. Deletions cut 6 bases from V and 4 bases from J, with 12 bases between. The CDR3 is CASRGGVGYGYTF. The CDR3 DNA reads TGCGCCAGCAGAGGCGGGGTTGGCTATGGCTACACCTTC.

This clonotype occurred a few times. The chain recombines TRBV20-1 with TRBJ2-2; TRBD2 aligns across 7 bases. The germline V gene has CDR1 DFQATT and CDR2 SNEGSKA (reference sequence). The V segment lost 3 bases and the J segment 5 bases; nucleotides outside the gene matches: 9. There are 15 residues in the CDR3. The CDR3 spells CSARELANRTGELFF. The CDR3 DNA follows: TGCAGTGCTAGGGAACTAGCGAATAGAACCGGGGAGCTGTTTTTT.

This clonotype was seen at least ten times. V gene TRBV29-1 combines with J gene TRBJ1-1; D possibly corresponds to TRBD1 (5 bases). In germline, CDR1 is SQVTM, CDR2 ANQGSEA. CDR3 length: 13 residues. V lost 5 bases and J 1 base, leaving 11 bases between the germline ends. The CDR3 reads CSVPSGRNTEAFF. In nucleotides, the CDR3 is TGCAGCGTTCCCTCAGGGAGGAACACTGAAGCTTTCTTT.

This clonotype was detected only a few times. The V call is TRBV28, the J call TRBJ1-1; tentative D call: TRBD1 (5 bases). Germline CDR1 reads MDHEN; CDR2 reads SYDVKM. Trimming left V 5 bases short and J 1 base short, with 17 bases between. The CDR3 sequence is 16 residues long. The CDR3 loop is CASSEAGAGENTEAFF. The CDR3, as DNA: TGTGCCAGCAGTGAGGCCGGGGCCGGAGAGAACACTGAAGCTTTCTTT.

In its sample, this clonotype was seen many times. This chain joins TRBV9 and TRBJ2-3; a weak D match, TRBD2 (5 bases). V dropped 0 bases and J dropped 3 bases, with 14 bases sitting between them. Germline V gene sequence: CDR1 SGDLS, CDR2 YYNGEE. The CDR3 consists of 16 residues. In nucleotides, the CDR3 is TGTGCCAGCAGCGTAGGAGGGCCAGGAGATACAGATACGCAGTATTTT. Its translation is CASSVGGPGDTDTQYF. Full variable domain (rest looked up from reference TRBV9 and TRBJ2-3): DSGVTQTPKHLITATGQRVTLRCSPRSGDLSVYWYQQSLDQGLQFLIQYYNGEERAKGNILERFSAQQFPDLHSELNLSSLELGDSALYFCASSVGGPGDTDTQYFGPGTRLTVL.

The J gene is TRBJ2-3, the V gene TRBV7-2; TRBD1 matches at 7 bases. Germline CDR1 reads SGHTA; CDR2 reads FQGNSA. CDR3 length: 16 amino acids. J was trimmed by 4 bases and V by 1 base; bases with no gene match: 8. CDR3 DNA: TGTGCCAGCAGCTTAGAATGGCAGGGGGTCCCAGATACGCAGTATTTT. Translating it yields CASSLEWQGVPDTQYF.

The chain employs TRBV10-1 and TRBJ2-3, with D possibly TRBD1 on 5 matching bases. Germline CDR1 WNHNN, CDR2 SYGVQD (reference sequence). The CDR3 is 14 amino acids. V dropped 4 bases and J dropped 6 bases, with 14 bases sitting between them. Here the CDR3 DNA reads TGCGCCAGCAGTGCCGCAGGGCAGGAGGATACGCAGTATTTT. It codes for CASSAAGQEDTQYF.

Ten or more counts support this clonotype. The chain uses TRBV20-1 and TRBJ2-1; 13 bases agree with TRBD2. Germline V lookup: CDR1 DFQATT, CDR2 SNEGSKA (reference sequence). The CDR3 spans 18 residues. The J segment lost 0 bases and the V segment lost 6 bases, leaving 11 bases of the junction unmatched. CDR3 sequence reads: CSAGKGLAGSYSYNEQFF. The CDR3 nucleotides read TGCAGTGCAGGAAAGGGACTAGCGGGATCATACTCCTACAATGAGCAGTTCTTC.

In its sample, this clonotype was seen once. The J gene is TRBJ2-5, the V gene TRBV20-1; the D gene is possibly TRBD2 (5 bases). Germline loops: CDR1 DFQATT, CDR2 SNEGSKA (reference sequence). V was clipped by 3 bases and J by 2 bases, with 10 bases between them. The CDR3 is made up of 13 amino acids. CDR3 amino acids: CSAREAVQETQYF. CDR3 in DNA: TGCAGTGCTAGGGAGGCCGTGCAAGAGACCCAGTACTTC.

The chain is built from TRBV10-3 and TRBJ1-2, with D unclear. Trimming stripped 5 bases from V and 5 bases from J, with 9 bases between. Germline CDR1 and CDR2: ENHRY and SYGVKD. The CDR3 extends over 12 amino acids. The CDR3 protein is CAISPETYGYTF. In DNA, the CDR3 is TGTGCCATCAGTCCCGAGACGTATGGCTACACCTTC.

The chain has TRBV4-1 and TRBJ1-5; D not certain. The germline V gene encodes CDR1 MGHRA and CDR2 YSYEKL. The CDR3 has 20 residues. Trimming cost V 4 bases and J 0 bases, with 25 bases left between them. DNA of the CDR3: TGCGCCAGCAGCCGGACCCCTGGGGATCACCTCTCTTATAGCAATCAGCCCCAGCATTTT. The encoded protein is CASSRTPGDHLSYSNQPQHF.

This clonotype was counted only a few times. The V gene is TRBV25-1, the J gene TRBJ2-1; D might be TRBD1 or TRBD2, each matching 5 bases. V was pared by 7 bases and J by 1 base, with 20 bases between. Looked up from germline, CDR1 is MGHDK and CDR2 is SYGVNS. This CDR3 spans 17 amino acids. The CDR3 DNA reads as TGTGCCAGCACCCCACCCAATCCCGGGACGTCCTACAATGAGCAGTTCTTC. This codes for CASTPPNPGTSYNEQFF.

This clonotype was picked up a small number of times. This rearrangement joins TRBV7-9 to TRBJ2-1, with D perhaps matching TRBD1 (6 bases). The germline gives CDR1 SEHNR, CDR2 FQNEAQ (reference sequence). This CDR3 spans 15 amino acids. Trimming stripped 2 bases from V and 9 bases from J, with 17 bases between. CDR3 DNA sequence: TGTGCCAGCAGCTTACCGGGTCGGACAGCGATTGAGCAGTTCTTC. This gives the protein CASSLPGRTAIEQFF. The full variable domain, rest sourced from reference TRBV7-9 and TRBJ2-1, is DTGVSQNPRHKITKRGQNVTFRCDPISEHNRLYWYRQTLGQGPEFLTYFQNEAQLEKSRLLSDRFSAERPKGSFSTLEIQRTEQGDSAMYLCASSLPGRTAIEQFFGPGTRLTVL.

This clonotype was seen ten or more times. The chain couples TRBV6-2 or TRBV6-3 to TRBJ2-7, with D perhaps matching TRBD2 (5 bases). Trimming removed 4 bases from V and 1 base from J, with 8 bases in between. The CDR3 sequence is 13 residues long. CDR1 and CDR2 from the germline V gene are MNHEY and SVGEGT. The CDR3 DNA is TGTGCCAGCAGTTCCGGGATTTCCTACGAGCAGTACGTC. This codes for CASSSGISYEQYV.